These 20 T cell receptor beta chains came from one sample sequenced in a study of OX40 agonist ivuxolimab in advanced cancers. Only in-frame clones appear in the TCRdb table, and some are missing; sequencing was by immunoSEQ multiplex PCR. The table shows tens of thousands of clones, with more than 75% occurring only once. Specimen: CD4+ or CD8+ T cells sorted from blood, collected in a trial of the OX40 agonist ivuxolimab. The source of these receptors is an adult with an advanced solid tumor such as melanoma, head and neck, liver or kidney cancer.

The chain couples TRBV6-5 to TRBJ1-2, with D unclear. The CDR3 extends over 16 amino acids. V was clipped by 4 bases and J by 0 bases, with 15 bases between them. Germline CDR1 MNHEY, CDR2 SVGAGI. The CDR3 sequence: CASSLSGGLANYGYTF. CDR3 bases: TGTGCCAGCAGTTTGTCGGGCGGGTTAGCTAACTATGGCTACACCTTC.

This chain joins TRBV10-3 and TRBJ1-1, with TRBD1 matching over 11 bases. CDR1 ENHRY and CDR2 SYGVKD come from the germline V gene. V shed 4 bases, J shed 4 bases, and the junction held 2 bases outside the gene matches. The CDR3 runs to 14 residues. The CDR3 reads CAISGGTGGTEAFF. The DNA of the CDR3 is TGTGCCATCAGTGGGGGGACAGGGGGCACTGAAGCTTTCTTT.

The genes are TRBV27 and TRBJ1-4; D is undetermined. Trimming cost V 5 bases and J 7 bases, with 11 bases left between them. Germline loops: CDR1 MNHEY, CDR2 SMNVEV (reference sequence). This CDR3 region has 13 residues. The CDR3 protein is CASSLSGFEKLFF. DNA for the CDR3: TGTGCCAGCAGTCTGAGTGGCTTTGAAAAACTGTTTTTT. Combining the CDR3 with reference TRBV27 and TRBJ1-4 gives the whole variable domain EAQVTQNPRYLITVTGKKLTVTCSQNMNHEYMSWYRQDPGLGLRQIYYSMNVEVTDKGDVPEGYKVSRKEKRNFPLILESPSPNQTSLYFCASSLSGFEKLFFGSGTQLSVL.

The V and J genes are TRBV4-1 and TRBJ1-5, with 7 bases identical to TRBD1. Germline CDR1 is MGHRA and CDR2 is YSYEKL. V was pared by 0 bases and J by 1 base, with 12 bases of the junction left unmatched. The CDR3 is 19 residues long. The chain's CDR3 is CASSQDVDRSLYSNQPQHF. The DNA for the CDR3 is TGCGCCAGCAGCCAAGACGTGGACAGGAGTTTGTACAGCAATCAGCCCCAGCATTTT.

The V call is TRBV7-2, the J call TRBJ2-3; a possible D gene is TRBD1 (5 bases). The CDR3 consists of 14 residues. CDR1 is SGHTA and CDR2 is FQGNSA in the germline V gene. The V gene lost 2 bases and the J gene lost 2 bases, with 8 bases spanning the gap. The DNA for the CDR3 is TGTGCCAGCAGCTTAACCAGGGACACAGATACGCAGTATTTT. It is translated as CASSLTRDTDTQYF.

The V gene is TRBV7-2, the J gene TRBJ1-2; D remains ambiguous. CDR1 and CDR2 (germline): SGHTA, FQGNSA. V lost 5 bases and J lost 4, with 11 bases in between. The CDR3 consists of 13 residues. This CDR3 reads CASSPTGGYGYTF. The CDR3 DNA follows: TGTGCCAGCAGCCCAACTGGAGGCTATGGCTACACCTTC.

This clone was detected only once. V is TRBV7-2 and J is TRBJ2-7; 8 bases match TRBD1. V trimming: 5 bases; J trimming: 4 bases; junction bases outside the gene matches: 10. Germline V CDR1 and CDR2: SGHTA, FQGNSA. The CDR3 sequence is 15 residues long. CDR3 nucleotides: TGTGCCAGCAGCATAACCTCGACAGGGGTTTACGAGCAGTACTTC. Its translation is CASSITSTGVYEQYF. Filled out from reference TRBV7-2 and TRBJ2-7, the complete variable domain reads GAGVSQSPSNKVTEKGKDVELRCDPISGHTALYWYRQSLGQGLEFLIYFQGNSAPDKSGLPSDRFSAERTGGSVSTLTIQRTQQEDSAVYLCASSITSTGVYEQYFGPGTRLTVT.

The chain joins TRBV7-2 to TRBJ1-2; 9 nucleotides match TRBD1. V trimming: 4 bases; J trimming: 7 bases; junction bases outside the gene matches: 7. This CDR3 region has 14 residues. The germline CDR1 and CDR2 sequences are SGHTA and FQGNSA. DNA of the CDR3: TGTGCCAGCAGCTATACAGGGGGCCCCATTGGCTACACCTTC. Translation: CASSYTGGPIGYTF.

The chain combines TRBV7-9 with TRBJ1-3; tentatively, D is TRBD1 (6 bases). From germline, CDR1 is SEHNR and CDR2 FQNEAQ (reference sequence). This CDR3 region has 15 residues. Trimming pared 5 bases from V and 2 bases from J, leaving 13 bases between. This CDR3 reads CASSMRGGTGNTIYF. In DNA, the CDR3 is TGTGCCAGCAGCATGAGGGGGGGCACTGGAAACACCATATATTTT.

The V and J genes are TRBV19 and TRBJ1-5, with D possibly TRBD1 on 6 matching bases. This CDR3 has 15 amino acids. V lost 3 bases to trimming and J lost 7 bases, with 16 bases between them. From germline, CDR1 is LNHDA and CDR2 SQIVND (reference sequence). CDR3 protein: CASSIVWGHFQPQHF. CDR3 DNA: TGTGCCAGTAGTATTGTTTGGGGGCACTTCCAGCCCCAGCATTTT.

The sample holds one count of this clone. V usage is TRBV2 and J usage is TRBJ1-4; TRBD1 agrees at 11 bases. CDR1 and CDR2 (germline): SNHLY, FYNNEI. The CDR3 runs 16 residues. V lost 6 bases and J lost 0; bases outside the gene matches: 3. The CDR3 sequence is CASRGQGVPTNEKLFF. CDR3 nucleotide sequence: TGTGCCAGCAGGGGACAGGGGGTTCCAACTAATGAAAAACTGTTTTTT.

This clone was counted between two and nine times. The same CDR3 arises from other DNA sequences in this sample as well. The genes are TRBV5-1 and TRBJ1-1; D is unclear. This CDR3 is 12 amino acids long. V was clipped by 0 bases and J by 3 bases, with 3 bases between them. CDR1 and CDR2 from the germline V gene are SGHRS and YFSETQ. CDR3 bases: TGCGCCAGCAGCTTGGTAGACACTGAAGCTTTCTTT. Translation gives CASSLVDTEAFF.

CDR3: CASSSSYSGGYSDTQYF. CDR3 coding DNA: TGTGCCAGCAGTTCCTCCTATAGCGGGGGGTACTCAGATACGCAGTATTTT. The chain carries TRBV27 and TRBJ2-3; 10 nucleotides align to TRBD2. The CDR3 covers 17 residues. V was clipped by 4 bases and J by 4 bases; unmatched bases: 11. The V gene's germline CDR1 is MNHEY and CDR2 SMNVEV (reference sequence).

V and J are TRBV5-4 and TRBJ2-2; D is possibly TRBD1 (6 bases). Germline CDR1 SGHNT, CDR2 YYREEE (reference sequence). This CDR3 spans 15 amino acids. V gave up 2 bases and J gave up 4 bases, with 12 bases separating them. CDR3 in amino acids: CASSFPGAPTGELFF. DNA for the CDR3: TGTGCCAGCAGCTTCCCAGGGGCCCCCACCGGGGAGCTGTTTTTT.

The rearrangement links TRBV10-1 to TRBJ2-7; D is uncertain. The germline V gene has CDR1 WNHNN and CDR2 SYGVQD (reference sequence). The CDR3 sequence is 12 residues long. V was trimmed by 3 bases and J by 12 bases, leaving 15 bases between them. CDR3 protein: CASSDSYSRLYF. The CDR3 nucleotides are TGCGCCAGCAGTGACTCGTATTCTAGGTTGTACTTC.

This rearrangement joins TRBV19 to TRBJ1-1; D gene unclear. Trimming took off 8 bases at V and 0 bases at J, with 10 bases between the two ends. The length of the CDR3 is 13 residues. Germline CDR1 is LNHDA and CDR2 is SQIVND (reference sequence). The CDR3 DNA sequence: TGTGCCAGTTCCCTGAGGTTGAACACTGAAGCTTTCTTT. Residues: CASSLRLNTEAFF.

The chain recombines TRBV5-5 with TRBJ2-7; D gene unclear. The CDR3 is 14 residues long. Per germline, CDR1 SGHKS and CDR2 YYEKEE (reference sequence). V was clipped by 3 bases and J by 4 bases, with 14 bases between them. The CDR3 region has the DNA TGTGCCAGCAGCTCGTTAAGATTAGCTTACGAGCAGTACTTC. Translating it yields CASSSLRLAYEQYF.

The J gene is TRBJ1-2, the V gene TRBV9; D may be TRBD1 (6 bases). The ends were cut back, 2 bases at V and 0 bases at J, with 14 bases in the middle. The germline gives CDR1 SGDLS, CDR2 YYNGEE. The CDR3 loop spans 16 amino acids. CDR3 DNA: TGTGCCAGCAGCGTGGGGGGGACACTAGCTAACTATGGCTACACCTTC. Translated: CASSVGGTLANYGYTF.

V usage is TRBV5-5 and J usage is TRBJ1-4; D is unclear. Trimming removed 5 bases at V and 3 bases at J, with 11 bases between. The length of the CDR3 is 14 residues. Germline V gene lookup returns CDR1 SGHKS and CDR2 YYEKEE (reference sequence). CDR3 in amino acids: CASRPGEPNEKLFF. The CDR3 bases are TGTGCCAGCAGACCGGGAGAGCCTAATGAAAAACTGTTTTTT.

The chain links TRBV6-5 to TRBJ1-2, with a tentative D call TRBD1 (6 bases). V lost 6 bases and J lost 5, with 13 bases in between. The germline gives CDR1 MNHEY, CDR2 SVGAGI. The CDR3 has 13 amino acids. CDR3 nucleotides: TGTGCCAGCAGCGAACAGGGAACGTATGGCTACACCTTC. Its translation is CASSEQGTYGYTF.